The source of this T cell receptor beta chain is a study of T cell responses to AZD1222 COVID-19 vaccine. Overall study results and limits: Donor demographics were predominantly white British with a female majority; clonal diversity may be underestimated.

Remarks on this clone: What it recognizes is unknown.

The CDR3 contains 16 residues. V lost 7 bases, J lost 4 bases, and 15 bases stayed unmatched. CDR1 and CDR2 (germline): LGHDT, YNNKEL (reference sequence). Data came from immunoSEQ multiplex PCR; TCRdb stores just in-frame clones and leaves some out. This sample carries about 200,000 clones, around nine tenths of them seen once, and the ten largest clones take more than 7%. This TCR came from an adult in good health. The input for sequencing was peripheral blood, taken on day 0 of AZD1222 vaccination. The V gene is TRBV3-1 (or the pseudogene TRBV3-2), the J gene TRBJ1-1; 7 nucleotides line up with TRBD1. DNA for the CDR3: TGTGCCAGCATCACCACCAGGGGGGGAGGGCGCACTGAAGCTTTCTTT. Translation gives CASITTRGGGRTEAFF.